This T cell receptor beta chain was sequenced during a study of shared clonotypes between healthy human individuals (dated by TCRdb to the early 2020s). Notes on the research overall: The cohort included a few men and a couple of women between 18 and 49 years of age. Per donor, three plates each were used for CD4 naive and CD4 memory, two for CD8 naive, and one for CD8 memory. Different laboratories and diverse techniques were used to prepare libraries and sequence TCR repertoires, to increase sequencing depth and limit assay-specific biases. Per donor, leukapheresis produced somewhere between about 0.94 and 10 billion PBMCs. Blood TCR repertoires of five healthy adults were deeply sequenced to estimate repertoire size and the extent of clonotype sharing between individuals.

What the research found in general, with its limitations: Rarefaction of sorted-subset datasets indicated incomplete sequencing despite the large sequencing depth. Pairwise subsampling led to the expectation that sequencing depth would affect the degree of clonotype sharing among donors. Sampling was restricted to blood, and TCR repertoires in tissues likely differ from the TCR repertoires found in blood. Because the study included only a small number of donors, the genetic and exposure-history diversity represented was limited. Higher generation probabilities were observed for clonotypes shared by all four sorted-subset donors than for non-shared clonotypes. Naive subsets generally had larger estimated clonotype richness than memory subsets. Sharing across several donors was observed for around 5% of naive CD4, 3% to 3.5% of naive CD8, roughly 2.3% of memory CD4, and roughly 0.4% of memory CD8 clonotypes.

For the CD8 naive samples, CD45RO-negative cells were positively selected for CCR7, yielding a CD45RA+CCR7+ population from which TemRA cells were excluded. Healthy HIV-negative adults with no recently reported acute infections or vaccinations were included as donors. All donors were Caucasian adults living in Nashville, Tennessee, USA. After blood collection by leukapheresis, PBMCs were isolated using Ficoll-Histopaque density gradient centrifugation and then cryopreserved in the vapor phase of liquid nitrogen. Analytical flow cytometry was used to check the purity and quantity of each magnetically sorted T cell population. Each sorted fraction had its genomic DNA isolated and then quantified by UV absorbance on a Nanodrop 2000c. From the cysteine through the phenylalanine, the CDR3 covers 11 amino acids. Just CDR3 DNA is preserved here, 33 bases in frame from base 1. The germline V gene yields SGDLS for CDR1 and YYNGEE for CDR2. V is pared back by 4 bases and J by 6 bases, with 8 bases lying between the germline termini.

TCR CDR3 regions were amplified from genomic DNA by multiplex PCR using the deep immunoSEQ assay. Extracted genomic DNA from each cell subset was spread evenly across all wells of several immunoSEQ 96-well plates, with each plate serving as a replicate. For sorted subsets, roughly 200 ng genomic DNA, equal to tens of thousands of T cell genomes, was loaded into each replicate PCR. The purified libraries were quantified using a Qubit 3.0 fluorometer, sized with a Bioanalyzer 2100, and then quantified again using the KAPA Library Quantification kit. Every immunoSEQ 96-well plate was sequenced on a separate single-read 150-cycle Illumina NextSeq 550 flow cell. The original pipeline was this. The immunoSEQ output contained only junctional sequences without quality scores, so filtering could not match that applied to full-length reads. Sequences were annotated with PyIR, a Python wrapper for IgBLAST v1.9, using IMGT germline references to assign V/J genes and CDR3. Reads with weak V/J assignments (E-value above 1e-6), missing CDR3, stop codons, out-of-frame junctions, or ambiguous translated residues were removed. V3J clonotypes were defined by identical inferred V gene, J gene, and CDR3 amino acid sequence. To compute the percentage overlap between repertoires, the number of shared unique clonotypes was divided by the size of the smaller repertoire. Three approaches were used to assess repertoire richness: RTK rarefaction, the Chao1 estimator, and Recon v2.1 estimates of unobserved clonotypes. For all TCRbeta clonotypes obtained by the gDNA method from four donors, generation probabilities were computed with OLGA. The source is immuneACCESS, and TCRdb retained only in-frame sequences with V and J called. Part of the clones is not carried over; for the studies checked, unresolved V genes explain less than half of this, and the remainder is unexplained. V, J and clone size are those of that table, while D and trimming were read from the DNA. The sample profile shows 1.5 million to 2.5 million clones; approximately 94% of them were found once. Clones ranked in the top ten supply 1.2% of the sample.

Concerning this clone: It has no known antigen specificity. No base qualities exist here, and no much larger clone lies one base off it.

The receptor comes from a man younger than 30 in good health. Input material: naive CD8+ T cells sorted from blood. This sample's cell subset or site label indicates: CD45RA+CCR7+. The rearrangement joined TRBV9 to TRBJ2-7, with the D gene call left open. This receptor carries the CDR3 CASSLPGEQYF. The nucleotide sequence is TGTGCCAGCAGCCTCCCGGGCGAGCAGTACTTC.